Included here is one T cell receptor (beta chain) sequence, with context. This clone was seen at least ten times. This receptor's antigen is unknown. Per-base quality was not reported, and no clone a single base away is much larger than it. The data were obtained in a study of shared clonotypes between healthy human individuals (dated by TCRdb to about 2020). Looking at the study overall: The cohort comprised a couple of women and three men aged 18 to 49 years. Different laboratories and diverse techniques were used to prepare libraries and sequence TCR repertoires, to increase sequencing depth and limit assay-specific biases. Between about 0.8 and 9.5 billion PBMCs per donor were obtained by leukapheresis. For each donor, CD4 naive and CD4 memory were each run on three plates, CD8 naive on two plates, and CD8 memory on one plate. Blood TCR repertoires of several healthy adults were deeply sequenced to estimate repertoire size and the extent of clonotype sharing between individuals. Broader findings and caveats from the paper: Approximately 4.8% of naive CD4, 3% to 3.5% of naive CD8, roughly 2.5% of memory CD4, and roughly 0.4% of memory CD8 clonotypes were shared across several donors. Rarefaction of sorted-subset datasets indicated incomplete sequencing despite the large sequencing depth. Clonotypes shared by all four sorted-subset donors showed higher generation probabilities than non-shared clonotypes. Only blood was sampled, and tissue TCR repertoires likely differ from those in blood. Larger estimated clonotype richness was generally found for naive subsets than for memory subsets. Because the study included only a small number of donors, the genetic and exposure-history diversity represented was limited. Based on pairwise subsampling, the degree of clonotype sharing among donors was expected to be affected by sequencing depth.

The donors were healthy, HIV-negative adults who had no recently reported acute infections or vaccinations. Every donor was a Caucasian adult living in Nashville, Tennessee, USA. CD4+ T cells were enriched through magnetic negative selection, after which naive cells were positively selected on CD45RA and the remaining negative fraction served as the memory subset. Blood was collected by leukapheresis, and PBMCs were isolated by Ficoll-Histopaque density gradient centrifugation and then cryopreserved in liquid nitrogen vapor phase. Analytical flow cytometry was used to check the purity and quantity of each magnetically sorted T cell population. Genomic DNA was isolated from each sorted fraction and quantified by UV absorbance on a Nanodrop 2000c. Using the deep immunoSEQ assay, multiplex PCR amplified TCR CDR3 regions from genomic DNA. Genomic DNA extracted from each cell subset was distributed evenly over all wells of several immunoSEQ 96-well plates, and each plate served as one replicate. For sorted subsets, around 200 ng genomic DNA, equal to 25,000 to 35,000 T cell genomes, was loaded into each replicate PCR. Purified libraries were measured with a Qubit 3.0 fluorometer, size-checked on a Bioanalyzer 2100, and measured again with the KAPA Library Quantification kit. Every immunoSEQ 96-well plate was sequenced on a dedicated single-read 150-cycle Illumina NextSeq 550 flow cell. Processing in the source paper ran as follows. Because the immunoSEQ output held only junctional sequences and lacked quality scores, the filtering could not match the filtering applied to full-length reads. Sequences were annotated with PyIR, a Python wrapper for IgBLAST v1.9, using IMGT germline references to assign V/J genes and CDR3. Reads with weak V/J assignments (E-value above 1e-6), missing CDR3, stop codons, out-of-frame junctions, or ambiguous translated residues were removed. V3J clonotypes were defined as sequences sharing an identical inferred V gene, J gene, and CDR3 amino acid sequence. Percentage overlap between repertoires was computed as shared unique clonotypes divided by the size of the smaller repertoire. Repertoire richness was assessed with RTK rarefaction, the Chao1 estimator, and Recon v2.1 estimates of unobserved clonotypes. Generation probabilities for all TCRbeta clonotypes obtained by the gDNA method from a handful of donors were computed using OLGA. This is the immuneACCESS table as TCRdb keeps it, with only in-frame sequences that have V and J called. A part of the clones is gone; compared with another copy, unresolved V genes explain less than half, and the rest is unexplained. V and J calls and clone size are as listed in that table; D and trimming were resolved from the DNA. Within this sample are 900,000 to 1,200,000 clones, with approximately 80% of them counted one time only. The ten largest clonotypes hold roughly 0.55% of the sample.

In the germline V gene, CDR1 corresponds to SGHDN and CDR2 to FVKESK. V is clipped by 4 bases and J by 1 base, and the sequence between their germline boundaries is 11 bases long. From cysteine to phenylalanine, the CDR3 is 14 amino acids long. Only the CDR3 DNA is retained, 42 bases long and in frame from the first base. The V gene is TRBV14 and the J gene is TRBJ2-7; the D gene assignment is ambiguous. Sequenced sample: memory CD4+ T cells from PBMCs. This specimen's cell subset or site label, per the study, means: CD45RA-negative fraction. This TCR came from a man between 18 and 35 years old in good health. Some clones in this sample may be carry-over from other donors' samples. The DNA sequence is as follows: TGTGCCAGCAGCCTCCAGACCCGATCCTACGAGCAGTACTTC. Its protein product is CASSLQTRSYEQYF.